This is a list of T cell receptor beta chains from one sample in a study of T-cell reconstitution after alpha-beta-depleted transplantation in children. TCRdb reanalysed the PCR reads using MiXCR and keeps one entry per CDR3 protein. This sample has some 300,000 distinct CDR3 sequences, with 6.5% to 9% found just once. This specimen was peripheral blood, taken 360 days after TCRalphabeta/CD19-depleted stem cell transplant. These TCRs come from a female patient between 2 and 15 years old who had a stem cell transplant for Fanconi anemia, so the T cells may come from the graft donor. CDR3s include the opening cysteine and the closing phenylalanine or tryptophan. The order of the fields is V gene, J gene, clone size, D gene, CDR3 protein, CDR3 DNA. A D gene is named only where the DNA matches it firmly. Size tells how often a clone was seen (once, few, many) or the class of an expanded clone, and some rows leave it out.

>TRBV5-8|TRBJ1-5|few|-
CASSRWGNNQPQHF
TGTGCCAGCAGCCGGTGGGGTAACAATCAGCCCCAGCATTTT
>TRBV4-3|TRBJ1-2|few|-
CASSRETENYGYTF
TGCGCCAGCAGTCGAGAGACCGAGAACTATGGCTACACCTTC
>TRBV7-2|TRBJ2-1|-|-
CASSFQTSSNEQFF
TGTGCCAGCAGCTTCCAAACTAGCTCCAATGAGCAGTTCTTC
>TRBV7-9|TRBJ2-5|few|-
CASSYGSTETQYF
TGTGCCAGCAGCTATGGCAGTACGGAGACCCAGTACTTC
>TRBV6-2/TRBV6-3|TRBJ1-1|many|TRBD1
CASRQTGGVTEAFF
TGTGCCAGCAGACAGACAGGGGGAGTCACTGAAGCTTTCTTT
>TRBV6-6|TRBJ1-1|many|-
CASSEPGGVDTEAFF
TGTGCCAGCAGTGAGCCTGGGGGGGTGGACACTGAAGCTTTCTTT
>TRBV5-1|TRBJ2-3|few|-
CASSLGTIPDTQYF
TGCGCCAGCAGCCTAGGGACCATCCCAGATACGCAGTATTTT
>TRBV4-3|TRBJ2-1|many|TRBD2
CASSQAWRGARNEQFF
TGCGCCAGCAGCCAAGCCTGGCGGGGGGCCCGGAATGAGCAGTTCTTC
>TRBV9|TRBJ2-1|-|-
CALTRADEQFF
TGTGCCCTCACAAGGGCGGATGAGCAGTTCTTC
>TRBV5-6|TRBJ1-1|few|TRBD1
CASSLVPWTGSAEAFF
TGTGCCAGCAGCTTAGTCCCCTGGACAGGGTCGGCTGAAGCTTTCTTT
>TRBV30|TRBJ2-7|-|-
CAWSFGSSYEQYF
TGTGCCTGGAGTTTTGGTAGCTCCTACGAGCAGTACTTC
>TRBV5-1|TRBJ2-7|many|TRBD2
CASYLGWGGYEQYF
TGCGCCAGCTACCTAGGGTGGGGGGGCTACGAGCAGTACTTC
>TRBV7-2|TRBJ1-1|few|-
CASTLQSGNTEAFF
TGTGCCAGCACCCTTCAGTCAGGGAACACTGAAGCTTTCTTT
>TRBV29-1|TRBJ2-5|many|-
CSVELRFGTQYF
TGCAGCGTTGAACTCAGGTTTGGGACCCAGTACTTC
>TRBV5-1|TRBJ2-3|many|TRBD2
CASSIAGVGTDTQYF
TGCGCCAGCAGCATAGCGGGGGTTGGCACAGATACGCAGTATTTT
>TRBV20-1|TRBJ2-5|few|-
CSASGYRDKETQYF
TGCAGTGCTAGCGGTTACAGGGATAAAGAGACCCAGTACTTC
>TRBV11-2|TRBJ2-5|-|-
CASSSHRYPQETQYF
TGTGCCAGCAGCTCGCACAGGTACCCACAAGAGACCCAGTACTTC
>TRBV6-6|TRBJ1-5|many|-
CASTETPNQPQHF
TGTGCCAGCACCGAGACGCCTAATCAGCCCCAGCATTTT
>TRBV15|TRBJ2-7|many|-
CATSRDSSGFSLSYEQYF
TGTGCCACCAGCAGAGACTCGTCGGGCTTTTCACTCTCCTACGAGCAGTACTTC
>TRBV9|TRBJ2-7|-|TRBD1
CASSEGALRDTYEQYF
TGTGCCAGCAGCGAGGGGGCTCTCCGGGACACCTACGAGCAGTACTTC
>TRBV5-4|TRBJ1-6|few|TRBD1
CASSYRDRGNSPLHF
TGTGCCAGCAGCTACCGGGACAGGGGGAATTCACCCCTCCACTTT
>TRBV6-1|TRBJ2-4|few|TRBD2
CASSNLAGGNIQYF
TGTGCCAGCAGCAATCTAGCGGGGGGTAACATTCAGTACTTC
>TRBV14|TRBJ2-4|few|TRBD1
CASSQEDRGRGWAKNIQYF
TGTGCCAGCAGCCAAGAAGACAGGGGGCGCGGTTGGGCCAAAAACATTCAGTACTTC
>TRBV25-1|TRBJ1-2|many|-
CASGGVNYGYTF
TGTGCCAGCGGTGGGGTTAACTATGGCTACACCTTC
>TRBV30|TRBJ2-4|many|TRBD2
CAWRLAGGPNIQYF
TGTGCCTGGAGGCTAGCGGGAGGGCCCAACATTCAGTACTTC
>TRBV5-1|TRBJ2-2|-|TRBD2
CASSWSGVNTGELFF
TGCGCCAGCAGCTGGAGCGGGGTGAACACCGGGGAGCTGTTTTTT
>TRBV6-1|TRBJ1-1|many|-
CASRGRGLSEAFF
TGTGCCAGCAGGGGCAGGGGCCTATCTGAAGCTTTCTTT
>TRBV20-1|TRBJ2-3|few|-
CSARGGLGQYF
TGCAGTGCTAGAGGGGGCCTGGGTCAATATTTT
>TRBV24-1|TRBJ2-1|many|TRBD1
CATSDPGTDPYNEQFF
TGTGCCACCAGTGACCCAGGGACAGACCCCTACAATGAGCAGTTCTTC
>TRBV4-2|TRBJ1-2|many|-
CASSQDEGANYGYTF
TGTGCCAGCAGCCAGGATGAGGGAGCTAACTATGGCTACACCTTC
>TRBV6-1|TRBJ2-5|-|-
CASSRRGGRAGETQYF
TGTGCCAGCAGCCGCCGAGGGGGGAGGGCGGGAGAGACCCAGTACTTC
>TRBV20-1|TRBJ2-3|many|-
CSAALGGATDTQYF
TGCAGTGCAGCCCTTGGAGGGGCCACAGATACGCAGTATTTT
>TRBV7-2|TRBJ2-7|many|-
CASSLVGGVTYEQYF
TGTGCCAGCAGCTTAGTTGGTGGGGTCACCTACGAGCAGTACTTC
>TRBV27|TRBJ2-2|few|TRBD1
CASSRDRVSGELFF
TGTGCCAGCAGCAGAGACAGGGTCTCCGGGGAGCTGTTTTTT
>TRBV6-1|TRBJ2-2|many|TRBD2
CASRHNRDYGGELFF
TGTGCCAGCAGGCACAACCGGGACTACGGCGGGGAGCTGTTTTTT
>TRBV30|TRBJ1-1|few|-
CAWSLDREIIEAFF
TGTGCCTGGAGTTTGGACAGAGAAATTATCGAAGCTTTCTTT
>TRBV12-3/TRBV12-4|TRBJ1-4|many|-
CASSLKAAPGREKLFF
TGTGCCAGCAGTTTAAAGGCGGCTCCGGGTAGGGAAAAACTGTTTTTT
>TRBV24-1|TRBJ2-1|-|-
CATSDIRDSRYNEQFF
TGTGCCACCAGTGATATCCGTGACAGTCGTTACAATGAGCAGTTCTTC
>TRBV7-2|TRBJ2-6|few|-
CASSQRGTNVLTF
TGTGCCAGCAGCCAGCGAGGGACCAACGTCCTGACTTTC
>TRBV5-6|TRBJ2-3|-|TRBD2
CASRPLAGGGDTQYF
TGTGCCAGCAGGCCACTAGCGGGGGGGGGAGATACGCAGTATTTT
>TRBV2|TRBJ1-2|few|-
CASSAAPSRGYTF
TGTGCCAGCAGTGCTGCGCCTAGTAGGGGCTACACCTTC
>TRBV7-2|TRBJ2-7|few|-
CATSPGAPSYEQYF
TGTGCCACCAGCCCCGGCGCCCCTTCATACGAGCAGTACTTC
>TRBV4-1|TRBJ2-7|-|-
CASSHLDRYEQYF
TGCGCCAGCAGCCACCTCGACAGGTACGAGCAGTACTTC
>TRBV28|TRBJ2-7|many|-
CASSNSDRGPYEQYF
TGTGCCAGCAGTAACTCGGACAGAGGACCCTACGAGCAGTACTTC
>TRBV21-1|TRBJ2-5|few|-
CASSKTFGLAGVETQYF
TGTGCCAGCAGCAAAACGTTTGGACTAGCGGGAGTTGAGACCCAGTACTTC
>TRBV5-1|TRBJ2-7|few|-
CASSFGAAYEQYF
TGCGCCAGCAGTTTTGGCGCAGCTTACGAGCAGTACTTC
>TRBV6-1|TRBJ1-1|-|-
CASSQSGGLVNTEAFF
TGTGCCAGCAGTCAAAGCGGGGGGCTGGTGAACACTGAAGCTTTCTTT
>TRBV27|TRBJ1-1|-|-
CASSWQGWYTEAFF
TGTGCCAGCAGTTGGCAGGGATGGTACACTGAAGCTTTCTTT
>TRBV29-1|TRBJ2-7|many|TRBD1
CSAGDSPSYEQYF
TGCAGCGCTGGGGACAGTCCCTCCTACGAGCAGTACTTC
>TRBV5-1|TRBJ2-7|few|-
CASSLVPREGRSPYEQYF
TGCGCCAGCAGCTTGGTCCCTAGAGAGGGCAGGTCCCCCTACGAGCAGTACTTC